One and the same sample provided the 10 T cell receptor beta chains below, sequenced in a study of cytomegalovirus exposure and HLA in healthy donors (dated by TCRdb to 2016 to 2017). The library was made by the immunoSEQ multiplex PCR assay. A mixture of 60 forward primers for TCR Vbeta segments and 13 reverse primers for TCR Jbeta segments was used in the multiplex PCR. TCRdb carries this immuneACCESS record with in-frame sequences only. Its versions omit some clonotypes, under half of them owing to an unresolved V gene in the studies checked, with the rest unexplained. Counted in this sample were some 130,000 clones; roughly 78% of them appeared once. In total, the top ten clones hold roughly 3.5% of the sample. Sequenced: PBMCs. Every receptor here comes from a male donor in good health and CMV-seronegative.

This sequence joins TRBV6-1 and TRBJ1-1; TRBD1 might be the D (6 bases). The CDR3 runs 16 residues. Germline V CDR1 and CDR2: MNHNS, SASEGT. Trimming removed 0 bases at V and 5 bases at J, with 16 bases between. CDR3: CASSEATGSWWTEAFF. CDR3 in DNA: TGTGCCAGCAGTGAAGCAACAGGGTCATGGTGGACTGAAGCTTTCTTT.

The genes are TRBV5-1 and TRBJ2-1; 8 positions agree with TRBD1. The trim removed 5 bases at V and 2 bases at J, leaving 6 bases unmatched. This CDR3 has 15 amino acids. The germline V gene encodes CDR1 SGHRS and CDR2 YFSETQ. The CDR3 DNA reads TGCGCCAGCAGGCCGCAGGGGGCAGCCTACAATGAGCAGTTCTTC. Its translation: CASRPQGAAYNEQFF.

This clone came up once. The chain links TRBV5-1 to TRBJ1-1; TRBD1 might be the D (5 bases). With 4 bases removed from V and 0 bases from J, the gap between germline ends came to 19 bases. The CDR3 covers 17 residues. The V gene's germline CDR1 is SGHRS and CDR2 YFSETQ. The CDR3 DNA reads TGCGCCAGCAGCCAGGGACTCCTGACGGGGGTGAACACTGAAGCTTTCTTT. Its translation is CASSQGLLTGVNTEAFF.

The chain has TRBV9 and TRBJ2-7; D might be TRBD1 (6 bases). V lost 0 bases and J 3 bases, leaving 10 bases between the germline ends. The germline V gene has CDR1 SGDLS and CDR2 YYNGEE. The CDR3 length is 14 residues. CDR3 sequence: CASSVGDKDYEQYF. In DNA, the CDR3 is TGTGCCAGCAGCGTAGGGGACAAAGACTACGAGCAGTACTTC.

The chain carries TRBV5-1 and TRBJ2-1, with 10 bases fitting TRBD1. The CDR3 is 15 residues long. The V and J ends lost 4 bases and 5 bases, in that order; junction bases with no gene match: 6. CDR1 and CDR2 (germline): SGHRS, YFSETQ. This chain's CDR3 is CASSRDRGSNNEQFF. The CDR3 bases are TGCGCCAGCAGCCGGGACAGGGGTTCGAACAATGAGCAGTTCTTC.

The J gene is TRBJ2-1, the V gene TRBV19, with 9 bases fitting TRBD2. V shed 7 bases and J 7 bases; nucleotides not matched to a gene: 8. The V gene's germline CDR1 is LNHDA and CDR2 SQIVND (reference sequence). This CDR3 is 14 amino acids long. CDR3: CASKGLAGWNEQFF. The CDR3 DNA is TGTGCCAGTAAAGGGCTAGCGGGATGGAATGAGCAGTTCTTC.

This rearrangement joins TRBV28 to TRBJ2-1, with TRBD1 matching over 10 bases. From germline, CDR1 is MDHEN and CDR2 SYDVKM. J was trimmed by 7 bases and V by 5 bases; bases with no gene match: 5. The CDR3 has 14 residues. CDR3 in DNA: TGTGCCAGCAGTCCAAGGACAGGGGGTAATGAGCAGTTCTTC. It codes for CASSPRTGGNEQFF.

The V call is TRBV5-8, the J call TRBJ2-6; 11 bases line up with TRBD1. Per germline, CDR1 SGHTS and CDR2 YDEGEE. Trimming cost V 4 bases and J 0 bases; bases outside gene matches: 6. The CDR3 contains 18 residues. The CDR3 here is CASSGDRGTSSGANVLTF. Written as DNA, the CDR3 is TGTGCCAGCAGCGGGGACAGGGGGACCTCCTCTGGGGCCAACGTCCTGACTTTC.

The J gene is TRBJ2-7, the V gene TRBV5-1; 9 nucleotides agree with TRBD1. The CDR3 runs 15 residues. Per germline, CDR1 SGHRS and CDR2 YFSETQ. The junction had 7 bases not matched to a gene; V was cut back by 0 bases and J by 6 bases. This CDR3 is CASSLAGTGIGEQYF. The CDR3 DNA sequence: TGCGCCAGCAGCTTGGCCGGGACAGGGATCGGCGAGCAGTACTTC.

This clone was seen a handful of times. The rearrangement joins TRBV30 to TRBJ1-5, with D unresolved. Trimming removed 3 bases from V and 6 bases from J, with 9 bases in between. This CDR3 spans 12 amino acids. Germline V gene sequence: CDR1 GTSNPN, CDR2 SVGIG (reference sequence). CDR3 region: CAWRAGSQPQHF. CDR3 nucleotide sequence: TGTGCCTGGAGGGCGGGAAGTCAGCCCCAGCATTTT.